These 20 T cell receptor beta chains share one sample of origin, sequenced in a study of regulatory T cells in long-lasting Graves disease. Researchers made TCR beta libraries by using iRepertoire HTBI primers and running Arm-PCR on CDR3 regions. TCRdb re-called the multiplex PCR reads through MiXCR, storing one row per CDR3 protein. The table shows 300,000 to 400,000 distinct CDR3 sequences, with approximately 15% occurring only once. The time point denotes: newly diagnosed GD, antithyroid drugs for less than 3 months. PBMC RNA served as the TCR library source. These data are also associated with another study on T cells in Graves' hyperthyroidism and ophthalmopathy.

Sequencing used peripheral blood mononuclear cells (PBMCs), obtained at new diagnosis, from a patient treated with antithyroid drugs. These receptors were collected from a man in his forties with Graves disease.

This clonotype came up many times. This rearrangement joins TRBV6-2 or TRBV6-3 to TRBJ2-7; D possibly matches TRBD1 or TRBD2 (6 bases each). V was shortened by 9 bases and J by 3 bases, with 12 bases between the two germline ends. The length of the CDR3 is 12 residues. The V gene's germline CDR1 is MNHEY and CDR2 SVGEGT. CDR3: CASGGLIYEQYF. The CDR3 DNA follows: TGTGCCAGTGGGGGGCTGATCTACGAGCAGTACTTC.

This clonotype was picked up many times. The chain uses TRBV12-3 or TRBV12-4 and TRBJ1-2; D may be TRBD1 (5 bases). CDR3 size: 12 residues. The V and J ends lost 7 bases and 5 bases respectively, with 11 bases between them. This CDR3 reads CASNPEGYGYTF. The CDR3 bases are TGTGCCAGCAACCCAGAGGGGTATGGCTACACCTTC.

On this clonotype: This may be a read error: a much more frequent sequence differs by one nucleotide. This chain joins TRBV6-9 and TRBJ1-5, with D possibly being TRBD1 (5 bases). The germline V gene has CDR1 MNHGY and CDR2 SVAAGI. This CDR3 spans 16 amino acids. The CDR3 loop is CASSYSVGRGNQSQHF. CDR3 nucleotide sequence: TGTGCCAGCAGTTACTCTGTAGGGAGGGGCAATCAGTCCCAGCATTTT.

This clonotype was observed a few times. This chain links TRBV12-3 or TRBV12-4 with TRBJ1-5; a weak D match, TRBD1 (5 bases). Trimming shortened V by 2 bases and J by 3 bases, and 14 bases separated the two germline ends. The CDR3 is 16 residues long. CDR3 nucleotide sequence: TGTGCCAGCAGTTTATCACCTCAGGGTTACAATCAGCCCCAGCATTTT. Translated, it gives CASSLSPQGYNQPQHF.

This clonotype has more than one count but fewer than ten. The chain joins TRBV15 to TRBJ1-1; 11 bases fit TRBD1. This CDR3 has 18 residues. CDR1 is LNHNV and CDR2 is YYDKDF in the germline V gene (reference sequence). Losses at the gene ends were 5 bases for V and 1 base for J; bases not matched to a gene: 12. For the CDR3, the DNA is TGTGCCACCAGCGACCCCACCGGGACAGGGGGGCGGAACACTGAAGCTTTCTTT. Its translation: CATSDPTGTGGRNTEAFF.

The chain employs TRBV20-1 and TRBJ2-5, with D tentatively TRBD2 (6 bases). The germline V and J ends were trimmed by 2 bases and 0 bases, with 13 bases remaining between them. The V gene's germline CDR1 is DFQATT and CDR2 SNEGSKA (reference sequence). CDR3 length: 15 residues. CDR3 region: CSARHSGGYQETQYF. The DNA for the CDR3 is TGCAGTGCTAGACACAGTGGGGGGTACCAAGAGACCCAGTACTTC.

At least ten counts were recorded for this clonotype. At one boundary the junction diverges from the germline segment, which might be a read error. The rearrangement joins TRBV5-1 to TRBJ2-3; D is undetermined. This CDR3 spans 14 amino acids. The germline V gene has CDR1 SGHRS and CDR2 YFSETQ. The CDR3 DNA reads TGTGCCAGCAGCCAAGAATTGGGAACAGATACGCAGTATTTT. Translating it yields CASSQELGTDTQYF.

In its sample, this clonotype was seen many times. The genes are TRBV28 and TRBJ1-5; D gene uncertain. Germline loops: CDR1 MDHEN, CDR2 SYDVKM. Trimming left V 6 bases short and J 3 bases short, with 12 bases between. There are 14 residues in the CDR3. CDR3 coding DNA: TGTGCCAGCAGCACAAGGCAGTTCAATCAGCCCCAGCATTTT. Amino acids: CASSTRQFNQPQHF.

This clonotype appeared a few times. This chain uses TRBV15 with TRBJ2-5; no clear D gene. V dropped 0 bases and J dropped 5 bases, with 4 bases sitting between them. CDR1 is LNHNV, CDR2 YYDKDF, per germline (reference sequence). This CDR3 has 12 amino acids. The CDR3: CATSRDLETQYF. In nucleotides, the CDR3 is TGTGCCACCAGCAGAGATCTGGAGACCCAGTACTTC.

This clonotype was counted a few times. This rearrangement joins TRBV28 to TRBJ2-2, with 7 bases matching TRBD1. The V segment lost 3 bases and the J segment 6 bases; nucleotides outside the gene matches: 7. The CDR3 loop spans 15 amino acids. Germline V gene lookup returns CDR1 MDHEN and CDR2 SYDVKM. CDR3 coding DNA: TGTGCCAGCAGTTTCGGCAGGGGGAGATCCGGGGAGCTGTTTTTT. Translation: CASSFGRGRSGELFF.

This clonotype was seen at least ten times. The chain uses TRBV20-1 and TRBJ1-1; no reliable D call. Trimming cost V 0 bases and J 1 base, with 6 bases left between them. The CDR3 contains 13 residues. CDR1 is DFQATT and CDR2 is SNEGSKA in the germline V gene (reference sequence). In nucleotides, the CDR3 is TGCAGTGCTAGAGATGGAAAGAACACTGAAGCTTTCTTT. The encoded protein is CSARDGKNTEAFF.

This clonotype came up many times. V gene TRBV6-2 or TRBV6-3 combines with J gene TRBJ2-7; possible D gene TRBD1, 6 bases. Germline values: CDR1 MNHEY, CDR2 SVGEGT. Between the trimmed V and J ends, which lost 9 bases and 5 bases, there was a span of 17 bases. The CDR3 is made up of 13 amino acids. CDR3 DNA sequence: TGTGCCAGTCCCCTACAGGGTTCCAACGAGCAGTACTTC. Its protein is CASPLQGSNEQYF.

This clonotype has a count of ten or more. The CDR3 DNA reads TGTGCCAGCAGCTTCCCGCGGGACAGGGACCATACTAACTATGGCTACACCTTC. It encodes CASSFPRDRDHTNYGYTF. The rearrangement joins TRBV11-2 to TRBJ1-2, with 9 bases aligning to TRBD1. The J segment lost 0 bases and the V segment lost 3 bases, leaving 11 bases of the junction unmatched. Per the germline V gene, CDR1 is SGHAT and CDR2 is FQNNGV. The CDR3 has 18 amino acids.

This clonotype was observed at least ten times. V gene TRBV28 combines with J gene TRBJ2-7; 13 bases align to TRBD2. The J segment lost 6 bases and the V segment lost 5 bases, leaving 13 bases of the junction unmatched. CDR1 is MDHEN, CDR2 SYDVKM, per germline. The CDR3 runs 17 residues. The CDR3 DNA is TGTGCCAGCAGTACACTAGCGGGGGGGCCCAAGATCCGCGAGCAGTACTTC. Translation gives CASSTLAGGPKIREQYF.

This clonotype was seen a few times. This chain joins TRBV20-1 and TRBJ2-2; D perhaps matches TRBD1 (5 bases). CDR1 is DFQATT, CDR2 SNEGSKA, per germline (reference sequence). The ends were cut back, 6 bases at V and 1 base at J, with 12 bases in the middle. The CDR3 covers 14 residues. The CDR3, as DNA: TGCAGTGCGACTCCCCAGGGGAACACCGGGGAGCTGTTTTTT. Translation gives CSATPQGNTGELFF.

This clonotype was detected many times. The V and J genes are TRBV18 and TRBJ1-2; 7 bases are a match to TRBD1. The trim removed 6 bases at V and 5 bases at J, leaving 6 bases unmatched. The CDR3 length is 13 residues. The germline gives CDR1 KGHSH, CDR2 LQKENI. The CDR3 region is CASSLDRVYGYTF. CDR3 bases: TGTGCCAGCTCCCTCGACAGGGTTTATGGCTACACCTTC.

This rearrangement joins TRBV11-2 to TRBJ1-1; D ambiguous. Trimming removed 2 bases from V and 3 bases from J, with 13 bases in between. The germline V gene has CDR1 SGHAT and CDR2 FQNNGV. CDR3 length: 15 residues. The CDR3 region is CASSLSGEHDTEAFF. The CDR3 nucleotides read TGTGCCAGCAGCTTATCTGGGGAACACGACACTGAAGCTTTCTTT.

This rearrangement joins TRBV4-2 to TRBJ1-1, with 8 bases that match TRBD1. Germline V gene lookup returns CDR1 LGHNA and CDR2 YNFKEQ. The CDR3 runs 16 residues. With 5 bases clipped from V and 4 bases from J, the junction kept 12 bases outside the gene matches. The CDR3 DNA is TGTGCCAGCAGCTTAGAATTGGGACAGGAGGGCACTGAAGCTTTCTTT. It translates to CASSLELGQEGTEAFF.

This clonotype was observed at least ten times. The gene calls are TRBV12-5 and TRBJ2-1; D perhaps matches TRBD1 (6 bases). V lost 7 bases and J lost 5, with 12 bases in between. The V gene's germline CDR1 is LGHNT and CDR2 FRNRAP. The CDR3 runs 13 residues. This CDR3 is CASAQGRNNEQFF. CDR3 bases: TGTGCTAGTGCGCAGGGGCGAAACAATGAGCAGTTCTTC. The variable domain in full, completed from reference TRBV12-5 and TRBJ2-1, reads DARVTQTPRHKVTEMGQEVTMRCQPILGHNTVFWYRQTMMQGLELLAYFRNRAPLDDSGMPKDRFSAEMPDATLATLKIQPSEPRDSAVYFCASAQGRNNEQFFGPGTRLTVL.

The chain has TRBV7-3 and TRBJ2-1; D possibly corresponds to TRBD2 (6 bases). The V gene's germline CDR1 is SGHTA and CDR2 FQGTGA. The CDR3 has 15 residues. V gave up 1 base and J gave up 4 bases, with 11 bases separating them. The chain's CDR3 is CASSLSGAGYNEQFF. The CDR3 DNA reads TGTGCCAGCAGCTTAAGCGGGGCGGGGTACAATGAGCAGTTCTTC.